This T cell receptor (beta chain) was sequenced during a study of cytomegalovirus exposure and HLA in healthy donors. This clone occurred once. As yet, its antigen is unknown. Trimming removed 1 base from V and 8 bases from J; junction bases left unmatched: 14. CDR3 length: 17 amino acids. Germline CDR1 is SEHNR and CDR2 is FQNEAQ (reference sequence). Researchers ran the PCR with 60 Vbeta and 13 Jbeta primers. Here immunoSEQ multiplex PCR was the method, and the copy in TCRdb shows in-frame clones only, minus some. The sample has roughly 100,000 clones, over 75% seen once. Whole-study results and caveats: Associated with HLA alleles at 0.05 false discovery rate in a later analysis were over 15,000 TCR beta sequences.

The clonotype originates from a woman in her 40s in good health and CMV-seropositive. Sequencing was done on a sample of PBMCs. The V gene is TRBV7-9, the J gene TRBJ2-1, with 7 bases identical to TRBD1. The CDR3 is CASSLGLTGMLEDEQFF. As DNA, the CDR3 is TGTGCCAGCAGCTTAGGACTGACAGGGATGTTAGAGGATGAGCAGTTCTTC.